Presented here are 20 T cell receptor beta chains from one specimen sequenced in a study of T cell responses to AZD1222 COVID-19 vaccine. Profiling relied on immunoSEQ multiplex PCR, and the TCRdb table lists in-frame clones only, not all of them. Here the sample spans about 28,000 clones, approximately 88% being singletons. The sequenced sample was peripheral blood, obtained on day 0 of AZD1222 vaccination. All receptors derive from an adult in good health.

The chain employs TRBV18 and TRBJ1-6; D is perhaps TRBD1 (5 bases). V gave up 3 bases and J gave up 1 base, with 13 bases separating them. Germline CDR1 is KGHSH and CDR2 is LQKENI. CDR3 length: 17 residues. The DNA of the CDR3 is TGTGCCAGCTCACCCGAGCAGGGATCTTCCTATAATTCACCCCTCCACTTT. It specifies CASSPEQGSSYNSPLHF.

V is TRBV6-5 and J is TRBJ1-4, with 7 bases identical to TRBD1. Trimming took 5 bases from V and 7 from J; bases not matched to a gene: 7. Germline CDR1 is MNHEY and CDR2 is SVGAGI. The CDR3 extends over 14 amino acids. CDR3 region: CASSRQGLGEKLFF. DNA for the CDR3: TGTGCCAGCAGTAGACAGGGACTCGGTGAAAAACTGTTTTTT.

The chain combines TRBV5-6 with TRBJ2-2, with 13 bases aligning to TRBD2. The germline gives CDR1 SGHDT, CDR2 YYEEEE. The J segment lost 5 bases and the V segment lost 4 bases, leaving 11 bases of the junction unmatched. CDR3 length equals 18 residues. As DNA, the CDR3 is TGTGCCAGCAGCCTTCCCGGACTAGCGGGAGTTCGTACCGGGGAGCTGTTTTTT. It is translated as CASSLPGLAGVRTGELFF.

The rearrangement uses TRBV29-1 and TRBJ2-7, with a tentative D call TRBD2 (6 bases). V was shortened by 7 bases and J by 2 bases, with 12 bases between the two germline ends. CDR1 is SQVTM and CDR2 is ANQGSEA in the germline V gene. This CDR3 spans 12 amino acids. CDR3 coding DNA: TGCAGCGCCATCTGGGGGGCCTACGAGCAGTACTTC. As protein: CSAIWGAYEQYF.

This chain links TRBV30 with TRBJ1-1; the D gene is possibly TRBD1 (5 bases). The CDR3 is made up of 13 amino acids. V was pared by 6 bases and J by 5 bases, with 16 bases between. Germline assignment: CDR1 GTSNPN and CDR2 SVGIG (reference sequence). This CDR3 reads CACGGGGITEAFF. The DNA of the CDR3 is TGTGCCTGTGGGGGGGGAGGTATAACTGAAGCTTTCTTT.

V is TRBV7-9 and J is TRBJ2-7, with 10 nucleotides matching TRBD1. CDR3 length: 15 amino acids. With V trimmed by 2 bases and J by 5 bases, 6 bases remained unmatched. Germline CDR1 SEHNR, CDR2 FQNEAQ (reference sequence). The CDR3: CASSLRGQGSHEQYF. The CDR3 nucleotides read TGTGCCAGCAGCTTAAGGGGACAGGGGAGCCACGAGCAGTACTTC.

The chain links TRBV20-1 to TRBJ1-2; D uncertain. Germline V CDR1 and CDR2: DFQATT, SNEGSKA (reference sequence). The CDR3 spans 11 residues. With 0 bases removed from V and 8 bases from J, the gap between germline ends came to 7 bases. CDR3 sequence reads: CSARDPGGYTF. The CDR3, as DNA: TGCAGTGCTAGAGATCCTGGAGGCTACACCTTC.

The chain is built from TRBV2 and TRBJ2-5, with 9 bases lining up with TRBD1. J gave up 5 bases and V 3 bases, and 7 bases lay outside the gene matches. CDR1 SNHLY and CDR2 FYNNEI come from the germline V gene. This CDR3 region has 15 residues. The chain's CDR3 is CASSDTGTGHETQYF. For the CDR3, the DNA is TGTGCCAGCAGTGACACCGGGACAGGGCACGAGACCCAGTACTTC. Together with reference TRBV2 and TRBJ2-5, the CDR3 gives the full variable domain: EPEVTQTPSHQVTQMGQEVILRCVPISNHLYFYWYRQILGQKVEFLVSFYNNEISEKSEIFDDQFSVERPDGSNFTLKIRSTKLEDSAMYFCASSDTGTGHETQYFGPGTRLLVL.

The CDR3 sequence: CASNLRIDTDTQYF. The CDR3 nucleotides are TGCGCCAGCAATTTAAGGATAGACACAGATACGCAGTATTTT. The chain joins TRBV10-2 to TRBJ2-3; D not certain. The CDR3 has 14 residues. V lost 7 bases and J lost 2, with 13 bases in between. Germline V gene sequence: CDR1 WSHSY, CDR2 SAAADI.

The CDR3 spells CSVEVSGLTDTQYF. The CDR3 DNA sequence: TGCAGCGTTGAGGTTAGCGGACTCACAGATACGCAGTATTTT. The rearrangement links TRBV29-1 to TRBJ2-3, with a weak D call TRBD2 (6 bases). V was clipped by 3 bases and J by 2 bases, with 12 bases between them. CDR1 is SQVTM and CDR2 is ANQGSEA in the germline V gene. The CDR3 consists of 14 residues.

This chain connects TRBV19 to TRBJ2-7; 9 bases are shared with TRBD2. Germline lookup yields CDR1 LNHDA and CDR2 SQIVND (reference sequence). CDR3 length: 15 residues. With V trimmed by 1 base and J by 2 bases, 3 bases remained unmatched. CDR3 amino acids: CASSIVAGGPYEQYF. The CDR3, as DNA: TGTGCCAGTAGTATAGTGGCGGGAGGGCCCTACGAGCAGTACTTC.

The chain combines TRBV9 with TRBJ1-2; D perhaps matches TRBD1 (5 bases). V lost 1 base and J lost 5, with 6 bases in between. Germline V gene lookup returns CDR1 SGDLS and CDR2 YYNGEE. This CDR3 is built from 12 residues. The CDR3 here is CASSVSGYGYTF. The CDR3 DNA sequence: TGTGCCAGCAGCGTATCAGGGTATGGCTACACCTTC.

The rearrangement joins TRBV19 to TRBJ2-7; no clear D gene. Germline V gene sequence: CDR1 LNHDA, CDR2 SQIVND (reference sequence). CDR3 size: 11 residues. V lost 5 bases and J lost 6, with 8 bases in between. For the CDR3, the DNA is TGTGCCAGTAGTCAGAAGGGCGAGCAGTACTTC. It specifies CASSQKGEQYF. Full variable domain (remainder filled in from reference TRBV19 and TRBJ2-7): DGGITQSPKYLFRKEGQNVTLSCEQNLNHDAMYWYRQDPGQGLRLIYYSQIVNDFQKGDIAEGYSVSREKKESFPLTVTSAQKNPTAFYLCASSQKGEQYFGPGTRLTVT.

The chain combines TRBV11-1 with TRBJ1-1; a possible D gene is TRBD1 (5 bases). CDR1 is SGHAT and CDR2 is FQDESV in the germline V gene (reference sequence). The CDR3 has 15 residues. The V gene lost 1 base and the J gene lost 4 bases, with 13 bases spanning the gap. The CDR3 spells CASSLVRGRGTEAFF. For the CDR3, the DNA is TGTGCCAGCAGCTTAGTAAGGGGCCGTGGCACTGAAGCTTTCTTT.

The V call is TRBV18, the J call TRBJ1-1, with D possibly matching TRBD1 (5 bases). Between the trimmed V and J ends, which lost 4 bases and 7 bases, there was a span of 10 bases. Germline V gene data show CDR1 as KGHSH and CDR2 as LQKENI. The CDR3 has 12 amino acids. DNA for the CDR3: TGTGCCAGCTCACAGGGGACGGTTGAAGCTTTCTTT. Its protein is CASSQGTVEAFF.

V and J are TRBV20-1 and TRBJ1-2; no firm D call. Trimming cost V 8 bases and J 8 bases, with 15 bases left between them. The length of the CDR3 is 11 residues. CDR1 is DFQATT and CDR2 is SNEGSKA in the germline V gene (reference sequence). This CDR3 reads CSQSTAGGYTF. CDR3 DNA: TGCAGTCAGAGTACAGCGGGCGGCTACACCTTC.

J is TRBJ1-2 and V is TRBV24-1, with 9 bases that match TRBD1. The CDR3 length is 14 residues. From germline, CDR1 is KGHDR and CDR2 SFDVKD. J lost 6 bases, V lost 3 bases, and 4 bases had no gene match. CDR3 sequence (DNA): TGTGCCACCAGTGATCCGGGACAGGGACATGGCTACACCTTC. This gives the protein CATSDPGQGHGYTF.

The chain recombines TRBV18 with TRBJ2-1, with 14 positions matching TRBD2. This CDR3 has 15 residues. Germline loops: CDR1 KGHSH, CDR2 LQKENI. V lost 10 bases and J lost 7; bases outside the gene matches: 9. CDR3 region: CATKPGTSGSNEQFF. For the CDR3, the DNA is TGTGCCACCAAACCGGGGACTAGCGGGAGTAATGAGCAGTTCTTC. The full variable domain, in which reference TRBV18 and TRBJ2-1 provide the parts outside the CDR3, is NAGVMQNPRHLVRRRGQEARLRCSPMKGHSHVYWYRQLPEEGLKFMVYLQKENIIDESGMPKERFSAEFPKEGPSILRIQQVVRGDSAAYFCATKPGTSGSNEQFFGPGTRLTVL.

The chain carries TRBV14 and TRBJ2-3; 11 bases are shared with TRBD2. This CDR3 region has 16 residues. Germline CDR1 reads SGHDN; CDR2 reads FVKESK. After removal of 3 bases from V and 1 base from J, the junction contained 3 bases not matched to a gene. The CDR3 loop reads CASSHLTSGGTDTQYF. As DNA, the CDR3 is TGTGCCAGCAGCCACCTGACTAGCGGGGGCACAGATACGCAGTATTTT. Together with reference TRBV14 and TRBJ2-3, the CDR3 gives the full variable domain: EAGVTQFPSHSVIEKGQTVTLRCDPISGHDNLYWYRRVMGKEIKFLLHFVKESKQDESGMPNNRFLAERTGGTYSTLKVQPAELEDSGVYFCASSHLTSGGTDTQYFGPGTRLTVL.

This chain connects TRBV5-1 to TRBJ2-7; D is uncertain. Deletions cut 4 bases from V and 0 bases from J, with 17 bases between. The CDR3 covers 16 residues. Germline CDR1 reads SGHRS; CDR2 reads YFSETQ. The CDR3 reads CASSPTFVVFSYEQYF. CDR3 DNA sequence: TGCGCCAGCAGCCCTACGTTCGTCGTTTTCTCCTACGAGCAGTACTTC.